This T cell receptor (beta chain) stems from a study of cytomegalovirus exposure and HLA in healthy donors. Looking at the study overall: There were fewer than 130 million unique TCR beta sequences, drawn from some 180 million T cells, in an earlier analysis. Whole-study results and caveats: A cluster of highly shared sequence variants was likely a sequencing artifact.

Turning to this clone: The target antigen is unknown.

Amplification used 60 Vbeta primers and 13 Jbeta primers. Authors' data handling: In a later analysis, about 11 million of some 80 million unique beta chains occurred in at least two donors. The table came from immunoSEQ multiplex PCR; TCRdb's copy has only in-frame clones and leaves some out. Clone size and the V and J calls come from that table; the DNA yielded D and trimming. This sample carries some 170,000 clones, roughly 76% of them seen once, and the ten largest clones take roughly 4.9%. Sequencing was performed on PBMCs. This TCR was recovered from a woman aged 18-35 years in good health and CMV-seropositive.

CDR3 sequence: CASGGQGPEQYF. In nucleotides, the CDR3 is TGTGCCAGCGGGGGACAGGGTCCCGAGCAGTACTTC. The V and J genes are TRBV5-6 and TRBJ2-7, with 9 bases matching TRBD1. The germline V gene has CDR1 SGHDT and CDR2 YYEEEE. V shed 7 bases, J shed 6 bases, and the junction held 5 bases outside the gene matches. This CDR3 is 12 amino acids long.